This entry lists 9 T cell receptor beta chains sequenced from one sample in a study of blood T cell repertoires in COVID-19. Sequencing was performed with immunoSEQ multiplex PCR; in TCRdb, only in-frame clones are kept and a portion is missing. The sample holds 200,000 to 250,000 clones; around 86% are singletons and the top ten take approximately 10%. The sequenced sample was peripheral blood. Every receptor here comes from a woman aged 45-60 years with COVID-19, enrolled during active disease.

The gene calls are TRBV19 and TRBJ2-1; D gene unclear. Germline CDR1 reads LNHDA; CDR2 reads SQIVND (reference sequence). The CDR3 runs to 13 residues. V was trimmed by 1 base and J by 7 bases, leaving 8 bases between them. CDR3 nucleotide sequence: TGTGCCAGTAGTATAGGGCTTAAAAATGAGCAGTTCTTC. Protein product: CASSIGLKNEQFF.

This clone was recorded a few times. The gene calls are TRBV5-1 and TRBJ1-1; D is unresolved. CDR1 is SGHRS, CDR2 YFSETQ, per germline. The CDR3 runs to 12 residues. Trimming cost V 1 base and J 7 bases, with 8 bases left between them. Here the CDR3 reads CASSLPSVEAFF. CDR3 DNA sequence: TGCGCCAGCAGCTTGCCTAGCGTTGAAGCTTTCTTT. Full variable domain (rest looked up from reference TRBV5-1 and TRBJ1-1): KAGVTQTPRYLIKTRGQQVTLSCSPISGHRSVSWYQQTPGQGLQFLFEYFSETQRNKGNFPGRFSGRQFSNSRSEMNVSTLELGDSALYLCASSLPSVEAFFGQGTRLTVV.

The V and J genes are TRBV7-9 and TRBJ1-1, with D possibly TRBD1 on 5 matching bases. V shed 4 bases and J shed 4 bases, with 19 bases lying between them. The CDR3 contains 16 residues. Germline lookup yields CDR1 SEHNR and CDR2 FQNEAQ (reference sequence). CDR3 region: CASSSGGAGDFTEAFF. CDR3 in DNA: TGTGCCAGCAGCTCCGGCGGGGCGGGAGACTTCACTGAAGCTTTCTTT.

A single count supports this clone. The J gene is TRBJ2-7, the V gene TRBV9; D possibly corresponds to TRBD2 (6 bases). The CDR3 totals 12 residues. The V end lost 4 bases, the J end lost 6 bases, and 11 bases lay between the germline ends. Germline values: CDR1 SGDLS, CDR2 YYNGEE. CDR3 in amino acids: CASSPSGAEQYF. In DNA, the CDR3 is TGTGCCAGCAGCCCGTCGGGAGCCGAGCAGTACTTC. The whole variable domain, filled in from reference TRBV9 and TRBJ2-7, reads DSGVTQTPKHLITATGQRVTLRCSPRSGDLSVYWYQQSLDQGLQFLIQYYNGEERAKGNILERFSAQQFPDLHSELNLSSLELGDSALYFCASSPSGAEQYFGPGTRLTVT.

The J gene is TRBJ2-7, the V gene TRBV6-4, with TRBD1 matching 10 bases. The CDR3 is 12 amino acids. Per germline, CDR1 MRHNA and CDR2 SNTAGT. The V segment lost 2 bases and the J segment 9 bases; nucleotides outside the gene matches: 1. The CDR3 DNA sequence: TGTGCCAGCAGTGACGGGACAGGGGTGCAGTACTTC. It is translated as CASSDGTGVQYF.

J is TRBJ1-1 and V is TRBV7-9; possibly TRBD1 for D (6 bases). CDR3 length equals 17 residues. Per the germline V gene, CDR1 is SEHNR and CDR2 is FQNEAQ (reference sequence). The ends were cut back, 10 bases at V and 1 base at J, with 25 bases in the middle. CDR3 sequence: CAMSGGQTLGWNTEAFF. The CDR3 region has the DNA TGTGCCATGTCCGGAGGACAGACCTTAGGGTGGAACACTGAAGCTTTCTTT.

The chain recombines TRBV4-1 with TRBJ1-6; 7 nucleotides agree with TRBD1. The CDR3 is 15 amino acids. CDR1 MGHRA and CDR2 YSYEKL come from the germline V gene. J gave up 9 bases and V 7 bases, and 12 bases lay outside the gene matches. DNA for the CDR3: TGCGCCAGCAACCTTGGACAGGTCGGTGGTTCACCCCTCCACTTT. Translating it yields CASNLGQVGGSPLHF.

The rearrangement joins TRBV11-2 to TRBJ2-7; a weak D match, TRBD1 (5 bases). The CDR3 has 14 residues. The ends were cut back, 5 bases at V and 2 bases at J, with 13 bases in the middle. Germline V lookup: CDR1 SGHAT, CDR2 FQNNGV. The CDR3 loop is CASSAITGPYEQYV. As DNA, the CDR3 is TGTGCCAGCAGCGCGATCACAGGTCCCTACGAGCAGTACGTC.

The chain couples TRBV7-2 to TRBJ2-2, with 9 bases that match TRBD2. This CDR3 has 16 amino acids. CDR1 and CDR2 (germline): SGHTA, FQGNSA. Trimming took 3 bases from V and 0 from J; bases not matched to a gene: 2. The chain's CDR3 is CASSFRTSANTGELFF. CDR3 coding DNA: TGTGCCAGCAGCTTCAGGACTAGCGCGAACACCGGGGAGCTGTTTTTT.